Listed below are T cell receptor beta chains from one sample, sequenced in a study of cytomegalovirus exposure and HLA in healthy donors. Measured with immunoSEQ multiplex PCR; TCRdb has only the in-frame clones, and not every one. This sample's clone table lists 75,000 to 95,000 clones. Specimen: PBMCs. The receptors were gathered from a woman aged 60-75 years in good health and CMV-seronegative. The CDR3 runs from the conserved cysteine through the conserved F or W. The D gene is left open where the match is weak.

TRBV11-2	TRBJ1-1	TRBD1	14	CASSLSGGNTEAFF	TGTGCCAGCAGCTTGTCAGGGGGGAACACTGAAGCTTTCTTT
TRBV6-6	TRBJ2-1	TRBD2	12	CATLRGDYEQFF	TGTGCCACCCTTCGGGGGGACTATGAGCAGTTCTTC
TRBV28	TRBJ2-7	TRBD2	14	CASSGTSGSYEQYF	TGTGCCAGCAGTGGGACTAGCGGGAGCTACGAGCAGTACTTC
TRBV5-1	TRBJ2-2	.	16	CASSLTGDVKTGELFF	TGCGCCAGCAGCTTGACGGGAGATGTTAAAACCGGGGAGCTGTTTTTT
TRBV19	TRBJ2-5	TRBD2	17	CASSTSRTSGRGRTQYF	TGTGCCAGTAGTACTTCTCGGACTAGCGGGAGGGGCCGTACCCAGTACTTC
TRBV28	TRBJ1-1	.	16	CASRKPRVGGETEAFF	TGTGCCAGCAGGAAGCCTCGGGTAGGGGGGGAGACTGAAGCTTTCTTT
TRBV6-4	TRBJ2-3	TRBD1	15	CASSLTGDSTDTQYF	TGTGCCAGCAGCCTGACAGGGGATAGCACAGATACGCAGTATTTT
TRBV9	TRBJ2-7	TRBD2	15	CASSPNSGRRNEQYF	TGTGCCAGCAGCCCCAATAGCGGGAGGAGAAACGAGCAGTACTTC
TRBV10-1	TRBJ1-1	.	11	CASGSGTEAFF	TGCGCCAGCGGGTCAGGAACTGAAGCTTTCTTT
TRBV5-1	TRBJ2-7	.	14	CASSPTPGNYEQYF	TGCGCCAGCAGCCCGACTCCGGGGAACTACGAGCAGTACTTC
TRBV29-1	TRBJ2-7	.	15	CSARVELTFSYEQYF	TGCAGCGCCAGGGTCGAGCTGACATTCTCCTACGAGCAGTACTTC
TRBV21-1	TRBJ2-1	.	16	CASSGCPADSNNEQFF	TGTGCCAGCAGCGGATGCCCCGCGGACAGTAATAATGAGCAGTTCTTC
TRBV4-2	TRBJ2-1	.	17	CASSQDFGTSGRNEQFF	TGTGCCAGCAGCCAAGATTTCGGGACGAGCGGGCGGAATGAGCAGTTCTTC
TRBV2	TRBJ1-1	.	14	CASRAGITGTEAFF	TGTGCCAGCAGGGCCGGGATTACGGGGACTGAAGCTTTCTTT
TRBV7-9	TRBJ2-1	.	13	CASSSLSENEQFF	TGTGCCAGCAGCTCCCTCTCAGAAAATGAGCAGTTCTTC
TRBV7-9	TRBJ2-3	.	15	CASSTDRPNTDTQYF	TGTGCCAGCAGCACAGACAGGCCTAACACAGATACGCAGTATTTT
TRBV11-2	TRBJ2-7	TRBD2	15	CASSSRTSGGNEQYF	TGTGCCAGCAGCTCCCGGACTAGCGGGGGCAACGAGCAGTACTTC
TRBV6-4	TRBJ2-1	TRBD2	14	CASSYSGTSSEQFF	TGTGCCAGCAGTTATAGCGGGACATCATCCGAGCAGTTCTTC
TRBV29-1	TRBJ2-1	TRBD2	17	CSVARRLAGGRYNEQFF	TGCAGCGTCGCCCGGAGACTAGCGGGAGGGAGATACAATGAGCAGTTCTTC
TRBV25-1	TRBJ2-1	TRBD2	18	CASSLKGTSGISYNEQFF	TGTGCCAGCAGCCTCAAAGGGACTAGCGGTATATCCTACAATGAGCAGTTCTTC